This T cell receptor beta chain was sequenced for a study of preoperative IRX-2 immunotherapy in early breast cancer. Treatment given: preoperative locoregional IRX-2 cytokine immunotherapy. This phase Ib study tested locoregional IRX-2 cytokine immunotherapy given before surgery. Looked up from germline, CDR1 is SGHNT and CDR2 is YENEEA. This CDR3 region has 15 residues. J lost 5 bases, V lost 7 bases, and 9 bases had no gene match. Some clones are missing from TCRdb's copy, which holds only in-frame ones; the method was immunoSEQ multiplex PCR. The sample consists of around 30,000 clones, 82% of them appearing once.

This chain joins TRBV11-3 and TRBJ2-2; 8 nucleotides line up with TRBD1. This specimen was collected from a patient treated with IRX-2 immunotherapy. The source of this sequence is a human donor with breast cancer. CDR3: CASNPDRGTTGELFF. CDR3 bases: TGTGCCAGCAATCCAGACAGGGGTACAACCGGGGAGCTGTTTTTT.